This T cell receptor beta chain comes out of a study of regulatory dendritic cells for organ transplantation. For the study at large: LPS was added to dendritic cell cultures on day 6.

Study outcomes and limitations: Regulatory dendritic cells appeared to expand memory CD8+ clones less than mature ones.

The CDR3 is 14 amino acids. V was trimmed by 5 bases and J by 0 bases, leaving 6 bases between them. The germline gives CDR1 SGHNT, CDR2 YYREEE (reference sequence). Points on this clone: The antigen is not known.

Sorted subsets were CFSE-labeled and cultured four to six days with allogeneic dendritic cells. Assay used: immunoSEQ multiplex PCR; TCRdb lists only in-frame clones, some missing. The data hold over 10,000 clones, with approximately 56% observed a single time. This receptor was obtained from a human donor in good health. Sequencing used naive CD8+ T cells from blood cultured with dendritic cells. The subset is: CD45RA+ naive T cells. The V and J genes are TRBV5-4 and TRBJ2-6; no definite D call. The CDR3 here is CASSHFSGANVLTF. The CDR3 DNA sequence: TGTGCCAGCAGTCACTTCTCTGGGGCCAACGTCCTGACTTTC.